This T cell receptor (beta chain) was found in a study of T cell repertoires in cytomegalovirus infection. A word on this clonotype: Its antigen is currently unknown.

TCRdb processed the reads anew with MiXCR; each CDR3 protein has one entry. The repertoire holds some 99,000 distinct CDR3 sequences, about 30% seen once, with 80% to 90% in the top ten. V lost 4 bases and J lost 0, with 8 bases in between. Germline V lookup: CDR1 SGDLS, CDR2 YYNGEE. This CDR3 is 14 amino acids long. This chain links TRBV9 with TRBJ1-5; D is ambiguous. This sample comprised CD8+ T cells from cultured PBMCs, obtained from culture after CMV antigen stimulation. The origin of this receptor is a human donor in good health (CMV status not recorded). Some clones in this sample may be carry-over from other donors' samples. The CDR3 sequence is CASSSEYSNQPQHF. The DNA of the CDR3 is TGTGCCAGCAGCTCAGAATATAGCAATCAGCCCCAGCATTTT.